The clone carrying this T cell receptor (beta chain) has ten or more counts. No antigen is known for it. Quantitative 5'-RACE with molecular barcodes generated TCR beta libraries. TCRdb processed the 5' RACE reads anew with MiXCR; each CDR3 protein has one entry. The table includes roughly 130,000 distinct CDR3 sequences, about 6.4% detected once. This sample was taken from a study of CD8 T cells in ankylosing spondylitis. Per the germline V gene, CDR1 is MDHEN and CDR2 is SYDVKM. The CDR3 spans 13 residues. V gave up 5 bases and J gave up 9 bases, with 14 bases separating them. Study-level points and caveats: Seemingly distinctive of ankylosing spondylitis blood was a TCR beta motif formed by eight highly homologous variants. Some of these motif variants have turned up before, in reports on reactive arthritis synovial fluid and blood. Disease-associated clones were reportedly significantly overrepresented in matched ankylosing spondylitis synovial fluid.

This sequence originates from a male donor with ankylosing spondylitis or in good health (not recorded which). The sample taken for sequencing was blood, either unsorted or a sorted T cell fraction (not recorded which). The chain links TRBV28 to TRBJ2-1; weak D call: TRBD1 (5 bases). The CDR3 region has the DNA TGTGCCAGCAGTCCTCGGAGCAGGGCTGAGCAGTTCTTC. Residues: CASSPRSRAEQFF.